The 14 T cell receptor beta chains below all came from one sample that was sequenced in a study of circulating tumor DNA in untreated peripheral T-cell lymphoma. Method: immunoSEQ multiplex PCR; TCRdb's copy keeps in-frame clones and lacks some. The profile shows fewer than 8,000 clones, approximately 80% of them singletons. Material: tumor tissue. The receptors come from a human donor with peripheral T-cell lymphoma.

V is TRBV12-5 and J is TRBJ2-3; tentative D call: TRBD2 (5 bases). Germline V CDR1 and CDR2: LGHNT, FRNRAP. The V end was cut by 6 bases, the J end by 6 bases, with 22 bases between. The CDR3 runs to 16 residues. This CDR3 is CASGGVPGQWGDTQYF. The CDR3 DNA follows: TGTGCTAGTGGCGGGGTGCCCGGCCAGTGGGGTGATACGCAGTATTTT.

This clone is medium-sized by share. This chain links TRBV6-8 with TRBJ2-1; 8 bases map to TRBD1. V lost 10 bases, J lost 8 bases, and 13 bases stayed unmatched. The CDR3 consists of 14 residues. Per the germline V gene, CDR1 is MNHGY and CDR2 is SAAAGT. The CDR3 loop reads CAIRTDRDTDEQFF. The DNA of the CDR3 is TGTGCCATCAGGACGGACAGGGATACGGATGAGCAGTTCTTC.

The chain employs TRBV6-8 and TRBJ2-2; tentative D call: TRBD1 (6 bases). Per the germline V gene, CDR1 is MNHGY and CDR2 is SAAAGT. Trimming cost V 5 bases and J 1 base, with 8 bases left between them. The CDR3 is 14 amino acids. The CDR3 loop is CASSEGQNTGELFF. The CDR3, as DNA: TGTGCCAGCAGTGAGGGACAGAACACCGGGGAGCTGTTTTTT.

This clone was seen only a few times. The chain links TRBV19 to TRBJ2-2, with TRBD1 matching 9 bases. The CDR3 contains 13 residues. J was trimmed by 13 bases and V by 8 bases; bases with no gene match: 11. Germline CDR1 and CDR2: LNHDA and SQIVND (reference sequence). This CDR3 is CASHPGQGLVLFF. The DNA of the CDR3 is TGTGCCAGTCATCCGGGACAGGGATTGGTGCTGTTTTTT.

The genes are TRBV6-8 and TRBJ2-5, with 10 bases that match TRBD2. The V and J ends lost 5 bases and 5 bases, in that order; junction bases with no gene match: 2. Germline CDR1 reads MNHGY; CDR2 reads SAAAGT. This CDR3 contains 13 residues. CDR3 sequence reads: CASSKGLAETQYF. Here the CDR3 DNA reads TGTGCCAGCAGTAAGGGACTAGCGGAGACCCAGTACTTC.

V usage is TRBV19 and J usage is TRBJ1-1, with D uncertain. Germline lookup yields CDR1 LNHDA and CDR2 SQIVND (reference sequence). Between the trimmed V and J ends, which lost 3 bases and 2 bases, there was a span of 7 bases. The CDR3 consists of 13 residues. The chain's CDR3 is CASSILENTEAFF. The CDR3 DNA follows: TGTGCCAGTAGTATCCTGGAAAACACTGAAGCTTTCTTT.

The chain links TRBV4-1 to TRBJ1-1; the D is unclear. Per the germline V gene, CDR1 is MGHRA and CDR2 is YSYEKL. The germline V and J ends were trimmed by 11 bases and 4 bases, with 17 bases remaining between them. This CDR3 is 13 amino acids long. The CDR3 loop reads CAGSREAGTEAFF. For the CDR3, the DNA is TGCGCCGGCTCTCGGGAGGCTGGCACTGAAGCTTTCTTT.

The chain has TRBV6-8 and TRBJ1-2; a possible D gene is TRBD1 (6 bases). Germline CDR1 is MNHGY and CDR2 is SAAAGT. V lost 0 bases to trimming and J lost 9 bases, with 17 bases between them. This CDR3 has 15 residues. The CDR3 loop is CASSYSRGPYSSYTF. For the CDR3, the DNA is TGTGCCAGCAGTTACTCGCGGGGGCCCTATTCAAGCTACACCTTC.

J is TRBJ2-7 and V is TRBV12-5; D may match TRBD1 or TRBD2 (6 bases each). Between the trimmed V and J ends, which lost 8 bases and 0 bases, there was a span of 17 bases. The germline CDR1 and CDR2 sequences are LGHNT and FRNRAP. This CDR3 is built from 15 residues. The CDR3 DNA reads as TGTGCTAGTAGGGGGGCAGGAACAAGCTCCTACGAGCAGTACTTC. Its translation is CASRGAGTSSYEQYF.

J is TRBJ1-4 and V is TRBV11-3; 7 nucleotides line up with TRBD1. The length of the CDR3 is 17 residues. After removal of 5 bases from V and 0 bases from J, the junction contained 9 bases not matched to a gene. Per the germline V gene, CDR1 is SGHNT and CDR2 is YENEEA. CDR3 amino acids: CASSNTGQEATNEKLFF. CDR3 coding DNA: TGTGCCAGCAGCAATACTGGACAGGAAGCAACTAATGAAAAACTGTTTTTT.

The CDR3 loop reads CASSNGNIQYF. CDR3 nucleotides: TGTGCCAGCAGCAACGGAAACATTCAGTACTTC. The chain uses TRBV6-7 and TRBJ2-4; D remains unclear. TRBV6-7 is an ORF, and what it does is uncertain. The CDR3 has 11 amino acids. Trimming removed 6 bases from V and 6 bases from J, with 6 bases in between.

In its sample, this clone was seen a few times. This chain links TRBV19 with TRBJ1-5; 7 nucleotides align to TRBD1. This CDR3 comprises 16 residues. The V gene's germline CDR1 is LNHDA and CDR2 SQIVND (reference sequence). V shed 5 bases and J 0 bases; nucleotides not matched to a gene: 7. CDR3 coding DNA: TGTGCCAGTAGTCGGACAGGCGATAATAGCAATCAGCCCCAGCATTTT. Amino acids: CASSRTGDNSNQPQHF.

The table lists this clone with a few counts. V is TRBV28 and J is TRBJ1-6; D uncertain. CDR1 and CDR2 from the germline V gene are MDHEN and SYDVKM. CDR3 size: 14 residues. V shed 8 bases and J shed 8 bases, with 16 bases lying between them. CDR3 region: CASHGPGGYSPLHF. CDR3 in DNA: TGTGCCAGCCATGGACCGGGAGGATATTCACCCCTCCACTTT.

The CDR3 sequence: CASSLEGGHLGTEAFF. CDR3 bases: TGTGCCAGCAGCTTAGAGGGGGGACACCTGGGCACTGAAGCTTTCTTT. J is TRBJ1-1 and V is TRBV11-3; maybe TRBD1 (6 bases). Trimming removed 0 bases from V and 4 bases from J, with 15 bases in between. The germline V gene has CDR1 SGHNT and CDR2 YENEEA. CDR3 size: 16 residues.